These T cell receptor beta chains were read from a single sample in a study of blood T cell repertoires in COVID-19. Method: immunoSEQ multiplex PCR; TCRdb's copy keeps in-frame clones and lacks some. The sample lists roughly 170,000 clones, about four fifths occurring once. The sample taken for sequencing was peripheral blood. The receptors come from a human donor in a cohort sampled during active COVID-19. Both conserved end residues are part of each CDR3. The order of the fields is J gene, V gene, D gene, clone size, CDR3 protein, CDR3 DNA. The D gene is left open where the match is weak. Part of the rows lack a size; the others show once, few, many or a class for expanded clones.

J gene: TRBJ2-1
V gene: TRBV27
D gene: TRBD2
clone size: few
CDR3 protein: CATLAGGNEQFF
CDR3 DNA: TGTGCCACACTAGCGGGGGGCAATGAGCAGTTCTTC

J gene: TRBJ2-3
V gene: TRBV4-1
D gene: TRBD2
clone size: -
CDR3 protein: CASSQPTSGASTDTQYF
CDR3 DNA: TGCGCCAGCAGCCAACCCACTAGCGGGGCTAGCACAGATACGCAGTATTTT

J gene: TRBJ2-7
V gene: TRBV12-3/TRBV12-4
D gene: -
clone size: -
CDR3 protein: CASTGSSGEQYF
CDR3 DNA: TGTGCCAGCACCGGCAGTTCAGGCGAGCAGTACTTC

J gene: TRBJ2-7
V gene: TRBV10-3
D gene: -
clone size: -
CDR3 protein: CAISGSGEQYF
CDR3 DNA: TGTGCCATCAGTGGATCAGGCGAGCAGTACTTC

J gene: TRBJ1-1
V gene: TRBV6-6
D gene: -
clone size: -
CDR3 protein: CASSDEQGENTEAFF
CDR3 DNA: TGTGCCAGCAGTGACGAACAGGGAGAGAACACTGAAGCTTTCTTT

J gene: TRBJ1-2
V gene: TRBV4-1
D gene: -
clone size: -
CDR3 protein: CASSQPYRAYYGYTF
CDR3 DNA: TGCGCCAGCAGCCAGCCTTACAGGGCCTACTATGGCTACACCTTC

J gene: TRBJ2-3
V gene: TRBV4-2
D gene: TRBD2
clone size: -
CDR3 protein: CASRLAGGRTRHTDTQYF
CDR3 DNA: TGTGCCAGCAGATTAGCGGGGGGACGCACACGCCACACAGATACGCAGTATTTT

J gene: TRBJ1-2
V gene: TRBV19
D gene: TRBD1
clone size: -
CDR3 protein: CASSTTGQGIYGYTF
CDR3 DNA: TGTGCCAGTAGTACCACAGGACAGGGGATCTATGGCTACACCTTC

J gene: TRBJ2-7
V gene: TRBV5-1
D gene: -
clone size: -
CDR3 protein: CATRGGTPSGEQYF
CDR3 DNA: TGCGCCACCAGGGGGGGGACACCCTCGGGCGAGCAGTACTTC

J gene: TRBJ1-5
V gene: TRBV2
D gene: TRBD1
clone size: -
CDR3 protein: CASRRTGGVQPQHF
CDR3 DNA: TGTGCCAGCAGGAGGACAGGGGGCGTTCAGCCCCAGCATTTT

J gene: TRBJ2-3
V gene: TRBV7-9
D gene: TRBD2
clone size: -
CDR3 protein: CASSLAGAGGPDTQYF
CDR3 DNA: TGTGCCAGCAGCTTAGCGGGTGCGGGGGGCCCAGATACGCAGTATTTT

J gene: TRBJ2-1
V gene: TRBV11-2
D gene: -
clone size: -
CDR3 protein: CASSGRGQNYNEQFF
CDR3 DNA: TGTGCCAGCAGCGGGAGAGGACAGAATTACAATGAGCAGTTCTTC

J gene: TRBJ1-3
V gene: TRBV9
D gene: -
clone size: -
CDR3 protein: CASSPSTGFSGNTIYF
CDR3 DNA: TGTGCCAGCAGTCCCTCCACAGGGTTTTCTGGAAACACCATATATTTT

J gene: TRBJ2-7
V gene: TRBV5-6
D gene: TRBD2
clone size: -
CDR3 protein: CASSRGTSGVYEQYF
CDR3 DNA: TGTGCCAGCAGCCGCGGGACTAGCGGGGTCTACGAGCAGTACTTC

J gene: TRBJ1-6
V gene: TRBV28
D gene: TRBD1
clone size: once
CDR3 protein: CASSLQGAGNSPLHF
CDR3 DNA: TGTGCCAGCAGTTTACAGGGGGCGGGAAATTCACCCCTCCACTTT

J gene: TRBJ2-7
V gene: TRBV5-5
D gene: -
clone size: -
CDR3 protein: CASSYRVTYEQYF
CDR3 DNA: TGTGCCAGCAGCTACAGGGTAACCTACGAGCAGTACTTC

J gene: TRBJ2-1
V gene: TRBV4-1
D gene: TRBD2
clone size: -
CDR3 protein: CASSQDGGDYNEQFF
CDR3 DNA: TGCGCCAGCAGCCAAGACGGGGGGGACTACAATGAGCAGTTCTTC

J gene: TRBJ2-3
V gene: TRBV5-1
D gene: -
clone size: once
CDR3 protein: CASSLSGVGTDTQYF
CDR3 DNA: TGCGCCAGCAGCTTATCAGGGGTGGGCACAGATACGCAGTATTTT

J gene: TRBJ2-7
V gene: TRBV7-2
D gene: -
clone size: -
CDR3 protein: CASSFDSSTSYEQYF
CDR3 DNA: TGTGCCAGCAGCTTCGACTCCTCAACCTCCTACGAGCAGTACTTC

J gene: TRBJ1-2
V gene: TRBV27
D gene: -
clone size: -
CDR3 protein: CASSPNTGGGYTF
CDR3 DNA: TGTGCCAGCAGTCCAAACACCGGAGGGGGCTACACCTTC

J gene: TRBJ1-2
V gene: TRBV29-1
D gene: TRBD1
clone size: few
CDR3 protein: CSVEKDRGLYGYTF
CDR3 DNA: TGCAGCGTTGAGAAGGACAGGGGCCTCTATGGCTACACCTTC

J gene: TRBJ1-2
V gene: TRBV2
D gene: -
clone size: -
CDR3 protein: CASRGFVTVGGYTF
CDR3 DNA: TGTGCCAGCAGGGGTTTTGTCACAGTTGGCGGCTACACCTTC

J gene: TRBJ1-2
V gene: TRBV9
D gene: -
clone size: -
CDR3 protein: CASSRGGGAVNYGYTF
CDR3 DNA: TGTGCCAGCAGCCGAGGAGGGGGGGCTGTTAACTATGGCTACACCTTC

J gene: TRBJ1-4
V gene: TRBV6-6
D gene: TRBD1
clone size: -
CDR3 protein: CASRLGQGSEKLFF
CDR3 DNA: TGTGCCAGCAGGCTGGGACAGGGCAGTGAAAAACTGTTTTTT

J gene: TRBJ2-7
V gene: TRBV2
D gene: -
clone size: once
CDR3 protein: CASRGQTYEQYF
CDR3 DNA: TGTGCCAGCAGAGGACAGACCTACGAGCAGTACTTC

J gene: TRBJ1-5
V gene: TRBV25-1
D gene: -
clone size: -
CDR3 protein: CASSEAGSNQPQHF
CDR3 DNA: TGTGCCAGCAGTGAGGCGGGCAGCAATCAGCCCCAGCATTTT

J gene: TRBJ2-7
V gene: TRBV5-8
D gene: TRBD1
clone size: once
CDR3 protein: CASSDDRGSSYEQYF
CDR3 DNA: TGTGCCAGCAGCGACGACAGGGGTTCTTCCTACGAGCAGTACTTC

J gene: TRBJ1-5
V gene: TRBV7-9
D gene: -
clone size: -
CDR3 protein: CASSLSDTNSNQPQHF
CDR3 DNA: TGTGCCAGCAGCTTATCGGACACTAATAGCAATCAGCCCCAGCATTTT

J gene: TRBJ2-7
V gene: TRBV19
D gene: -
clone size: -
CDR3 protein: CASSIGPRSYEQYF
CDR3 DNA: TGTGCCAGTAGTATAGGTCCCCGTTCCTACGAGCAGTACTTC

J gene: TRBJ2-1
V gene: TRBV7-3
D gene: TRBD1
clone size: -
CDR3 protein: CASSSGDRVGNEQFF
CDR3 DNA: TGTGCCAGCAGCTCGGGTGACAGGGTCGGCAATGAGCAGTTCTTC

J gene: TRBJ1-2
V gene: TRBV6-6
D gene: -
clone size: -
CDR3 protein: CASSPRGAGDYGYTF
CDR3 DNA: TGTGCCAGCAGTCCCCGGGGGGCCGGGGACTATGGCTACACCTTC

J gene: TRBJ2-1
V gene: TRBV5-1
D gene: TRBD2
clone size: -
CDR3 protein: CASSGDYQRGGNEQFF
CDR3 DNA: TGCGCCAGCAGCGGAGACTACCAGCGGGGGGGCAATGAGCAGTTCTTC

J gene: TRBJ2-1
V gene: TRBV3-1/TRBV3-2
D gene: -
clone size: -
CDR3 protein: CASSQDNSRSEQFF
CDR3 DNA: TGTGCCAGCAGCCAAGACAACTCTAGGAGTGAGCAGTTCTTC

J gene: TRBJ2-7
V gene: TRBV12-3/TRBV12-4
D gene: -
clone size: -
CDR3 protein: CASSLIVREQYF
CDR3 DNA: TGTGCCAGCAGTTTAATAGTTCGGGAGCAGTACTTC

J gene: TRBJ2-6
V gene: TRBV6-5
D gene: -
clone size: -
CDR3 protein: CASSPTGSGANVLTF
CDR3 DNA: TGTGCCAGCAGCCCCACAGGCTCTGGGGCCAACGTCCTGACTTTC

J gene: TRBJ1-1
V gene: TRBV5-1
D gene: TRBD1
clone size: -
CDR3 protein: CASSTGQRSNTEAFF
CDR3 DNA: TGCGCCAGCAGCACGGGACAGAGATCGAACACTGAAGCTTTCTTT

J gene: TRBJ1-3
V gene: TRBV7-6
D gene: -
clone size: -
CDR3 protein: CASSPSPPSGNTIYF
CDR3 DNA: TGTGCCAGCAGCCCCTCCCCCCCCTCTGGAAACACCATATATTTT